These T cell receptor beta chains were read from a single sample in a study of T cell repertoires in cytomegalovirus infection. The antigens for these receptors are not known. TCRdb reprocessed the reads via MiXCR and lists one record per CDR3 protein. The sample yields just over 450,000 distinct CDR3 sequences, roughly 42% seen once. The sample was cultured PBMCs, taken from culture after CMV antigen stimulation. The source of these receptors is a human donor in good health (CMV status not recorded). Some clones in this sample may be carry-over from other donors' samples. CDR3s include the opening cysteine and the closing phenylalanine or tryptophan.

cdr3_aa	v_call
CASGREPSGELFF	TRBV6-1
CASSIKWNSPLHF	TRBV27
CASSSGTGDSRGFF	TRBV12-3/TRBV12-4
CASSYSGGRQGGETQYF	TRBV7-2
CASSSIGPRAGELFF	TRBV11-2
CASSLSTGDTIYF	TRBV11-3
CASSSPSASTDTQYF	TRBV5-4
CASSLPAGGNQPQHF	TRBV7-2
CASSPSGGEAFHF	TRBV7-3
CASSLVASGGAPGELFF	TRBV7-8
CASSLGSAGDLDTQYF	TRBV5-1
CASSEYASGRREQYF	TRBV6-1
CASSFGLAGGPDTQYF	TRBV27
CASSQRQGAWNEQFF	TRBV19
CASKQSRHYGYTF	TRBV12-3/TRBV12-4
CATSDTSGREVYEQFF	TRBV24-1
CATSRAIGTSGVYEQYF	TRBV15
CASSPDETQYF	TRBV7-9